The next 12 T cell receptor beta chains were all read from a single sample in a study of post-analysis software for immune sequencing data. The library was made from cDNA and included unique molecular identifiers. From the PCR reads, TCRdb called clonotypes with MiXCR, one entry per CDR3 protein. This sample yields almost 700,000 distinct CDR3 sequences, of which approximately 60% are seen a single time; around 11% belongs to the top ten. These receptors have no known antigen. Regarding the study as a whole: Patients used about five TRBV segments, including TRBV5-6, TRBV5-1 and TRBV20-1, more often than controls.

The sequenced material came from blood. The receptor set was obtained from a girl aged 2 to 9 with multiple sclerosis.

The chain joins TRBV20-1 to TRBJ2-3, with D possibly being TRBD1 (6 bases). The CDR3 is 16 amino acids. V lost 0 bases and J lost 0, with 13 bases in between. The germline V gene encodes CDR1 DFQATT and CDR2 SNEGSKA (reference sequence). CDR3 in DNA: TGCAGTGCTAGAGATATGCAGGGGTCTAGCACAGATACGCAGTATTTT. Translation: CSARDMQGSSTDTQYF.

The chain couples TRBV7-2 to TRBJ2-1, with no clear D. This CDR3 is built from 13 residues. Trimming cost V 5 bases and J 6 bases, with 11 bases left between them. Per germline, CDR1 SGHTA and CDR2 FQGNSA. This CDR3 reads CASSPGPVNEQFF. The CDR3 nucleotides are TGTGCCAGCAGCCCCGGACCAGTCAATGAGCAGTTCTTC. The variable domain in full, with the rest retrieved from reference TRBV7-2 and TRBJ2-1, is GAGVSQSPSNKVTEKGKDVELRCDPISGHTALYWYRQSLGQGLEFLIYFQGNSAPDKSGLPSDRFSAERTGGSVSTLTIQRTQQEDSAVYLCASSPGPVNEQFFGPGTRLTVL.

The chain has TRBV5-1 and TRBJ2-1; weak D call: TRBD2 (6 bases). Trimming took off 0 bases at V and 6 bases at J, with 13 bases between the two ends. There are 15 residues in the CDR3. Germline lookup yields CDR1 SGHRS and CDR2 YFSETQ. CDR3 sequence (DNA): TGCGCCAGCAGCTTGGGGCTAGCGTGGTCCAATGAGCAGTTCTTC. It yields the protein CASSLGLAWSNEQFF.

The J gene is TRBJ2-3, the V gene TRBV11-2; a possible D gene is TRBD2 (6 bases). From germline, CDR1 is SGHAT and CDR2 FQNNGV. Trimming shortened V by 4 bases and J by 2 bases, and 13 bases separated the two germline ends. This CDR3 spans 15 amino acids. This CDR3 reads CASSYDGGDTDTQYF. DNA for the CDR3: TGTGCCAGCAGCTATGACGGGGGAGACACAGATACGCAGTATTTT.

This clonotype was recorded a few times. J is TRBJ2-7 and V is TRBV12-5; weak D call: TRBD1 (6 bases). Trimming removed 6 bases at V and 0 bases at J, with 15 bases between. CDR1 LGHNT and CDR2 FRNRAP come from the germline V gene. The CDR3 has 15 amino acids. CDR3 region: CASGRTTGYSYEQYF. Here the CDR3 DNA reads TGTGCTAGTGGCCGTACGACAGGCTACTCCTACGAGCAGTACTTC.

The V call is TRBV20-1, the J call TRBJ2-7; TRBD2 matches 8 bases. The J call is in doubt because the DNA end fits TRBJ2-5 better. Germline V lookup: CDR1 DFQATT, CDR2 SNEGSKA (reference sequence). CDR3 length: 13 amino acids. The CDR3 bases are TGCAGTGCGCGGTTAGCGGGAAGCGAGACCCAGTACTTC. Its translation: CSARLAGSETQYF.

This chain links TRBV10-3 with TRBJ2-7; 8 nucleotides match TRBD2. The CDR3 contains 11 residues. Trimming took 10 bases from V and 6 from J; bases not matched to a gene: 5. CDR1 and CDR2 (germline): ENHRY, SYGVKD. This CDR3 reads CANGAGGEQYF. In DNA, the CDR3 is TGTGCCAACGGGGCGGGAGGCGAGCAGTACTTC.

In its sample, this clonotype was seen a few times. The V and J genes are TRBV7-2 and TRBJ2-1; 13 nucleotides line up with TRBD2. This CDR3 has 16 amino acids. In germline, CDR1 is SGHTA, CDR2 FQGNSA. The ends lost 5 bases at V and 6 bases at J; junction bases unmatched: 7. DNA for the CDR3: TGTGCCAGCAGCCTCACGACTAGCGGGGGGTCCAATGAGCAGTTCTTC. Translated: CASSLTTSGGSNEQFF. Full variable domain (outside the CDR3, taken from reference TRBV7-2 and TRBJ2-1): GAGVSQSPSNKVTEKGKDVELRCDPISGHTALYWYRQSLGQGLEFLIYFQGNSAPDKSGLPSDRFSAERTGGSVSTLTIQRTQQEDSAVYLCASSLTTSGGSNEQFFGPGTRLTVL.

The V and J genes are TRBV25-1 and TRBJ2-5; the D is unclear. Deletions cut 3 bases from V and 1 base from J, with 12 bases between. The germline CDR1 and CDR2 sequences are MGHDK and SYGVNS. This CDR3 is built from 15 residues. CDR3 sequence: CASSDGIFTQETQYF. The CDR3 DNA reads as TGTGCCAGCAGTGATGGAATTTTTACCCAAGAGACCCAGTACTTC.

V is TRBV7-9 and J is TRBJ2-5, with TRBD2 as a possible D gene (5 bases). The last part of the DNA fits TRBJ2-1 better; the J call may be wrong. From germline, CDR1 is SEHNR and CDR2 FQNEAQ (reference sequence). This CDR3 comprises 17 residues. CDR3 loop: CASSLDSLVGLQETQFF. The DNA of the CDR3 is TGTGCCAGCAGCTTAGATTCGCTAGTTGGACTTCAAGAGACCCAGTTCTTC.

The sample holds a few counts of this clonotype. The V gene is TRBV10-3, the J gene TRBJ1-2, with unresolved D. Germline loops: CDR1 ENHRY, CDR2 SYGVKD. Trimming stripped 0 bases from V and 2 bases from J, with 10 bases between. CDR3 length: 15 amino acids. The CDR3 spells CAISESAVDNYGYTF. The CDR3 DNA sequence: TGTGCCATCAGTGAGTCAGCGGTCGACAACTATGGCTACACCTTC.

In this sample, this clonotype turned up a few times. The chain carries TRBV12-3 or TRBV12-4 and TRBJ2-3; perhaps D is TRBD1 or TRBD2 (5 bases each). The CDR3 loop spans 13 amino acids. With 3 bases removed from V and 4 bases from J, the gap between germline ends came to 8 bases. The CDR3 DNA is TGTGCCAGCAGTTTCATGGGGGCAGATACGCAGTATTTT. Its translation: CASSFMGADTQYF.